This TCR beta chain originates from a study of regulatory T cells in long-lasting Graves disease. The V gene's germline CDR1 is MDHEN and CDR2 SYDVKM. Trimming left V 5 bases short and J 1 base short, with 6 bases between. CDR3 length: 14 amino acids. Construction of TCR beta libraries relied on iRepertoire HTBI primers and on Arm-PCR targeting CDR3 regions. In TCRdb, the multiplex PCR reads were re-called with MiXCR into one record per CDR3 protein. The data contain about 430,000 distinct CDR3 sequences, around 20% of them singletons. The time point denotes: persistent/refractory GD, antithyroid drugs over 5 years with positive TRAb. PBMCs were the source of the RNA used for TCR sequencing. Study-level points and caveats: Favoring TRBV28, TRBJ1-2 and TRBJ2-5 was a feature seen in persistent disease.

This clonotype was counted many times. Antigen unknown. Sequenced here: peripheral blood mononuclear cells (PBMCs), sampled when the disease was refractory, from a patient treated with antithyroid drugs. The V and J genes are TRBV28 and TRBJ1-6; D is ambiguous. This clonotype was sampled from a female donor with Graves disease. CDR3 coding DNA: TGTGCCAGCAGTCCACGGTCCTATAATTCACCCCTCCACTTT. Translation gives CASSPRSYNSPLHF. Based on the CDR3 plus reference TRBV28 and TRBJ1-6, the full variable domain is DVKVTQSSRYLVKRTGEKVFLECVQDMDHENMFWYRQDPGLGLRLIYFSYDVKMKEKGDIPEGYSVSREKKERFSLILESASTNQTSMYLCASSPRSYNSPLHFGNGTRLTVT.